These 32 T cell receptor beta chains share one sample of origin, sequenced in a study of cytomegalovirus exposure and HLA in healthy donors. Primers for the PCR totalled 60 Vbeta and 13 Jbeta. Assay used: immunoSEQ multiplex PCR; TCRdb lists only in-frame clones, some missing. This sample has under 150,000 clones; 82% occur once, and the top ten carry 8.1%. Sequencing input: PBMCs. The receptor source for this set is a woman aged 45-60 years in good health and CMV-seropositive.

The chain has TRBV30 and TRBJ2-5; the D gene is possibly TRBD2 (9 bases). The J call is uncertain, as TRBJ2-7 better fits the DNA end. The CDR3 consists of 17 residues. Germline CDR1 and CDR2: GTSNPN and SVGIG (reference sequence). CDR3 protein: CAWTRTGWGLASYEQYF. The CDR3 nucleotides are TGTGCCTGGACCCGGACAGGGTGGGGACTAGCCTCCTACGAGCAGTACTTC.

This sequence joins TRBV6-5 and TRBJ2-7; D unclear. Germline CDR1 MNHEY, CDR2 SVGAGI. V was clipped by 5 bases and J by 1 base, with 12 bases between them. The CDR3 is 14 residues long. DNA for the CDR3: TGTGCCAGCAGTCTCCCGACTGATTCCTACGAGCAGTACTTC. It specifies CASSLPTDSYEQYF.

The V and J genes are TRBV10-2 and TRBJ2-1, with TRBD1 identical over 9 bases. With 9 bases clipped from V and 3 bases from J, the junction kept 12 bases outside the gene matches. The CDR3 sequence is 16 residues long. The germline V gene has CDR1 WSHSY and CDR2 SAAADI. In DNA, the CDR3 is TGCGCCAGTAGGGAAAGGACAGGGGTTAGCTACAATGAGCAGTTCTTC. It specifies CASRERTGVSYNEQFF.

A single count supports this clone. This chain links TRBV9 with TRBJ1-1, with 8 nucleotides matching TRBD1. This CDR3 is 13 amino acids long. Losses at the gene ends were 4 bases for V and 4 bases for J; bases not matched to a gene: 3. Germline CDR1 is SGDLS and CDR2 is YYNGEE. The CDR3 sequence: CASSQGAGTEAFF. The CDR3 DNA reads TGTGCCAGCAGCCAGGGGGCCGGCACTGAAGCTTTCTTT. Supplemented by reference TRBV9 and TRBJ1-1, the full variable domain reads DSGVTQTPKHLITATGQRVTLRCSPRSGDLSVYWYQQSLDQGLQFLIQYYNGEERAKGNILERFSAQQFPDLHSELNLSSLELGDSALYFCASSQGAGTEAFFGQGTRLTVV.

The rearrangement uses TRBV18 and TRBJ2-7, with D hard to call. Germline V gene lookup returns CDR1 KGHSH and CDR2 LQKENI. Deletions cut 0 bases from V and 5 bases from J, with 8 bases between. This CDR3 comprises 13 residues. The chain's CDR3 is CASSPPSSHEQYF. The CDR3, as DNA: TGTGCCAGCTCACCACCCAGTTCCCACGAGCAGTACTTC.

The rearrangement uses TRBV7-2 and TRBJ2-1; 12 nucleotides align to TRBD2. The germline CDR1 and CDR2 sequences are SGHTA and FQGNSA. V lost 7 bases, J lost 5 bases, and 6 bases stayed unmatched. This CDR3 is 15 amino acids long. The CDR3 DNA sequence: TGTGCCAGCACCATACTAGCGGGAGGACACAATGAGCAGTTCTTC. This gives the protein CASTILAGGHNEQFF.

V usage is TRBV19 and J usage is TRBJ2-1, with 10 bases aligning to TRBD2. V shed 5 bases and J 1 base; nucleotides not matched to a gene: 2. This CDR3 has 15 residues. Germline V gene data show CDR1 as LNHDA and CDR2 as SQIVND (reference sequence). The CDR3 spells CASSEAGGSYNEQFF. The CDR3 DNA follows: TGTGCCAGTAGTGAAGCGGGAGGGTCCTACAATGAGCAGTTCTTC.

This rearrangement joins TRBV4-3 to TRBJ2-5, with D perhaps matching TRBD2 (6 bases). The germline gives CDR1 LGHNA, CDR2 YSLEER. This CDR3 has 13 amino acids. V lost 0 bases and J 5 bases, leaving 7 bases between the germline ends. The CDR3: CASSQESGETQYF. DNA for the CDR3: TGCGCCAGCAGCCAAGAGAGCGGGGAGACCCAGTACTTC.

This chain uses TRBV18 with TRBJ1-2, with D perhaps matching TRBD1 (5 bases). CDR1 KGHSH and CDR2 LQKENI come from the germline V gene. The V gene lost 1 base and the J gene lost 6 bases, with 12 bases spanning the gap. The CDR3 is made up of 14 amino acids. The CDR3 spells CASSPLRTIDGYTF. The CDR3, as DNA: TGTGCCAGCTCACCACTCCGGACAATCGATGGCTACACCTTC. The full variable domain, with the rest looked up from reference TRBV18 and TRBJ1-2, is NAGVMQNPRHLVRRRGQEARLRCSPMKGHSHVYWYRQLPEEGLKFMVYLQKENIIDESGMPKERFSAEFPKEGPSILRIQQVVRGDSAAYFCASSPLRTIDGYTFGSGTRLTVV.

The chain joins TRBV11-2 to TRBJ2-7, with D maybe TRBD2 (6 bases). CDR3 size: 13 residues. CDR1 and CDR2 from the germline V gene are SGHAT and FQNNGV. Deletions cut 8 bases from V and 2 bases from J, with 13 bases between. The CDR3: CASGSGGPYEQYF. Here the CDR3 DNA reads TGTGCCAGCGGTTCCGGGGGTCCCTACGAGCAGTACTTC.

Concerning this clone itself: Other DNA variants within this sample encode the same CDR3. This rearrangement joins TRBV9 to TRBJ2-1, with 7 positions matching TRBD2. J gave up 2 bases and V 2 bases, and 1 base lay outside the gene matches. The CDR3 extends over 14 amino acids. Germline V gives CDR1 SGDLS, CDR2 YYNGEE. CDR3 sequence: CASSVGGAYNEQFF. The CDR3 region has the DNA TGTGCCAGCAGCGTTGGGGGGGCCTACAATGAGCAGTTCTTC.

V gene TRBV7-2 combines with J gene TRBJ2-2, with D possibly matching TRBD1 (6 bases). CDR1 is SGHTA, CDR2 FQGNSA, per germline. This CDR3 is built from 18 residues. Trimming cost V 2 bases and J 6 bases, with 22 bases left between them. DNA for the CDR3: TGTGCCAGCAGCTTAACGCTTTGGACAGTCGGCGGAGCCGGGGAGCTGTTTTTT. Translation: CASSLTLWTVGGAGELFF.

The V and J genes are TRBV7-3 and TRBJ2-5, with D possibly being TRBD2 (6 bases). Germline values: CDR1 SGHTA, CDR2 FQGTGA. The CDR3 spans 14 residues. V gave up 2 bases and J gave up 5 bases, with 12 bases separating them. The CDR3 region is CASSLGGYGETQYF. The CDR3 DNA is TGTGCCAGCAGCTTAGGGGGGTACGGGGAGACCCAGTACTTC.

The chain links TRBV27 to TRBJ2-1; TRBD2 matches 9 bases. This CDR3 is built from 15 residues. After removal of 4 bases from V and 7 bases from J, the junction contained 8 bases not matched to a gene. Germline V gives CDR1 MNHEY, CDR2 SMNVEV (reference sequence). The CDR3 bases are TGTGCCAGCAGTTCAGGAGCGGGAGGTGGGAATGAGCAGTTCTTC. This encodes CASSSGAGGGNEQFF.

The rearrangement uses TRBV27 and TRBJ1-2; D uncertain. Germline CDR1 MNHEY, CDR2 SMNVEV (reference sequence). Between the trimmed V and J ends, which lost 8 bases and 6 bases, there was a span of 25 bases. The CDR3 spans 16 residues. As DNA, the CDR3 is TGTGCCAGCGGCTGGTACCTCAGGTCAAAGATCGATGGCTACACCTTC. It encodes CASGWYLRSKIDGYTF.

The J gene is TRBJ1-6, the V gene TRBV21-1. TRBV21-1 is a recognized pseudogene. This CDR3 comprises 20 residues. CDR3: CASSKTSRTGRSSYNSPLHF. CDR3 nucleotide sequence: TGTGCCAGCAGCAAAACTTCCCGGACGGGAAGAAGCTCCTATAATTCACCCCTCCACTTT.

The chain has TRBV18 and TRBJ1-5; the D gene is possibly TRBD1 (6 bases). Trimming cost V 2 bases and J 4 bases, with 18 bases left between them. CDR3 length equals 17 residues. Germline V lookup: CDR1 KGHSH, CDR2 LQKENI. The CDR3 here is CASSPVRRTAINQPQHF. The CDR3 DNA is TGTGCCAGCTCACCAGTCCGAAGGACAGCAATAAATCAGCCCCAGCATTTT. The full variable domain, its missing parts supplied by reference TRBV18 and TRBJ1-5, is NAGVMQNPRHLVRRRGQEARLRCSPMKGHSHVYWYRQLPEEGLKFMVYLQKENIIDESGMPKERFSAEFPKEGPSILRIQQVVRGDSAAYFCASSPVRRTAINQPQHFGDGTRLSIL.

The chain has TRBV7-6 and TRBJ1-2; 8 bases line up with TRBD1. The CDR3 is 15 amino acids. Trimming took 2 bases from V and 4 from J; bases not matched to a gene: 6. The V gene's germline CDR1 is SGHVS and CDR2 FNYEAQ. CDR3 sequence reads: CASSLTPQGGYGYTF. The DNA for the CDR3 is TGTGCCAGCAGCTTAACACCACAGGGGGGCTATGGCTACACCTTC.

The V call is TRBV7-8, the J call TRBJ2-4; no firm D call. This CDR3 spans 18 amino acids. Germline V CDR1 and CDR2: SGHVS, FQNEAQ. V lost 0 bases, J lost 6 bases, and 21 bases lay in between. CDR3 amino acids: CASSLAYRSLSSGNIQYF. The CDR3 region has the DNA TGTGCCAGCAGCTTAGCGTATAGGTCACTCTCTTCGGGAAACATTCAGTACTTC.

J is TRBJ2-7 and V is TRBV15; TRBD1 matches 10 bases. Germline CDR1 reads LNHNV; CDR2 reads YYDKDF (reference sequence). Unmatched junction bases numbered 4, after V lost 4 bases and J lost 1 base. The length of the CDR3 is 15 residues. This CDR3 is CATSTRDRGSYEQYF. Written as DNA, the CDR3 is TGTGCCACCAGCACTCGGGACAGGGGTTCCTACGAGCAGTACTTC.

CDR3 residues: CASSPTAIYEQYF. CDR3 nucleotides: TGTGCCAGCTCACCGACAGCTATTTACGAGCAGTACTTC. The chain links TRBV18 to TRBJ2-7; TRBD1 is a possible D gene (5 bases). Trimming shortened V by 3 bases and J by 4 bases, and 10 bases separated the two germline ends. Germline loops: CDR1 KGHSH, CDR2 LQKENI. The length of the CDR3 is 13 residues.

The chain has TRBV19 and TRBJ2-7, with no clear D. CDR1 is LNHDA, CDR2 SQIVND, per germline (reference sequence). The V end was cut by 6 bases, the J end by 0 bases, with 6 bases between. The CDR3 has 12 amino acids. CDR3 DNA sequence: TGTGCCAGTAGACTGAGCTCCTACGAGCAGTACTTC. The encoded protein is CASRLSSYEQYF. Filled out from reference TRBV19 and TRBJ2-7, the complete variable domain reads DGGITQSPKYLFRKEGQNVTLSCEQNLNHDAMYWYRQDPGQGLRLIYYSQIVNDFQKGDIAEGYSVSREKKESFPLTVTSAQKNPTAFYLCASRLSSYEQYFGPGTRLTVT.

This clone showed up just a few times. The genes are TRBV4-2 and TRBJ2-2; 14 positions match TRBD2. The germline gives CDR1 LGHNA, CDR2 YNFKEQ. V shed 0 bases and J 2 bases; nucleotides not matched to a gene: 11. The CDR3 is made up of 21 amino acids. DNA of the CDR3: TGTGCCAGCAGCCAAGATCGTCAGAGACTAGCGGGGGGGCCAAACACCGGGGAGCTGTTTTTT. The encoded protein is CASSQDRQRLAGGPNTGELFF.

The chain links TRBV16 to TRBJ2-2, with TRBD2 as a possible D gene (6 bases). The CDR3 consists of 16 residues. V shed 2 bases and J shed 1 base, with 11 bases lying between them. Germline assignment: CDR1 KGHSY and CDR2 FQNENV. The CDR3 DNA reads as TGTGCCAGCAGCCAACAGTCCGGGGGGAACACCGGGGAGCTGTTTTTT. The encoded protein is CASSQQSGGNTGELFF.

This clone was found a few times. The chain links TRBV5-1 to TRBJ1-2; 7 positions agree with TRBD1. This CDR3 is built from 14 residues. Per the germline V gene, CDR1 is SGHRS and CDR2 is YFSETQ. The ends lost 2 bases at V and 2 bases at J; junction bases unmatched: 3. In DNA form, the CDR3 reads TGCGCCAGCAGCTTAGAACAGGGGAACTATGGCTACACCTTC. As protein: CASSLEQGNYGYTF. The variable domain in full, with the rest retrieved from reference TRBV5-1 and TRBJ1-2, is KAGVTQTPRYLIKTRGQQVTLSCSPISGHRSVSWYQQTPGQGLQFLFEYFSETQRNKGNFPGRFSGRQFSNSRSEMNVSTLELGDSALYLCASSLEQGNYGYTFGSGTRLTVV.

The V gene is TRBV4-1, the J gene TRBJ1-5, with 7 bases aligning to TRBD1. Germline V gene data show CDR1 as MGHRA and CDR2 as YSYEKL. V shed 3 bases, J shed 2 bases, and the junction held 10 bases outside the gene matches. The CDR3 has 17 residues. CDR3: CASSQAILDRGNQPQHF. CDR3 DNA sequence: TGCGCCAGCAGCCAGGCGATCCTTGACAGGGGCAATCAGCCCCAGCATTTT.

This clone turned up a few times. The chain employs TRBV29-1 and TRBJ2-3; possibly TRBD2 for D (6 bases). In germline, CDR1 is SQVTM, CDR2 ANQGSEA. The CDR3 length is 15 residues. V was cut by 7 bases and J by 2 bases, with 19 bases left in between. CDR3: CSGSLGGPSTDTQYF. CDR3 coding DNA: TGCAGCGGGAGTTTGGGGGGTCCCTCCACAGATACGCAGTATTTT.

The chain employs TRBV7-9 and TRBJ2-7; D possibly corresponds to TRBD2 (5 bases). Trimming cost V 0 bases and J 2 bases, with 11 bases left between them. The CDR3 contains 15 residues. Per germline, CDR1 SEHNR and CDR2 FQNEAQ (reference sequence). The DNA of the CDR3 is TGTGCCAGCAGCTTAGCGGGGAGAAACCCCTACGAGCAGTACTTC. It codes for CASSLAGRNPYEQYF.

The chain carries TRBV6-5 and TRBJ1-2; D is undetermined. V lost 5 bases and J lost 8, with 9 bases in between. The germline gives CDR1 MNHEY, CDR2 SVGAGI. The length of the CDR3 is 11 residues. The CDR3 region has the DNA TGTGCCAGCAGTAGCCCGGGGGGCTACACCTTC. It translates to CASSSPGGYTF.

Note on this clone: One end of the junction varies from germline; a read error may be responsible. The chain uses TRBV7-7 and TRBJ1-2; no reliable D call. CDR1 and CDR2 (germline): SSHAT, FNYEAQ (reference sequence). This CDR3 has 13 residues. CDR3 residues: CASSPVTNYGYTF. The CDR3 region has the DNA TGTGCTAGCAGCCCCGTTACTAACTATGGCTACACCTTC.

The rearrangement uses TRBV6-1 and TRBJ2-1, with D unresolved. V was trimmed by 6 bases and J by 4 bases, leaving 7 bases between them. Germline CDR1 is MNHNS and CDR2 is SASEGT. The CDR3 length is 12 residues. The CDR3 protein is CASSLTYNEQFF. Written as DNA, the CDR3 is TGTGCCAGCAGCCTCACTTACAATGAGCAGTTCTTC.

V and J are TRBV5-1 and TRBJ1-3; TRBD1 matches 8 bases. Germline V lookup: CDR1 SGHRS, CDR2 YFSETQ. This CDR3 is 16 amino acids long. J lost 0 bases, V lost 4 bases, and 6 bases had no gene match. The CDR3 nucleotides are TGCGCCAGCAGCCGGGACAGGACAGACTCTGGAAACACCATATATTTT. It translates to CASSRDRTDSGNTIYF.